The 24 T cell receptor beta chains below were found in one sample sequenced in a study of tumor-infiltrating lymphocytes in primary liver carcinoma. Joint extraction of RNA and DNA used 20-30 mg of bulk tissue that was unsorted. Constant-region priming of roughly 500 ng total RNA yielded TCR beta cDNA. Libraries of TCR beta came from three nested multiplex PCR rounds with slightly modified ARM-PCR. The first two PCR rounds used TRBV1-TRBV30 forward primers with a C-beta reverse primer, about 10 cycles each. TCRdb re-called the multiplex PCR reads through MiXCR, storing one row per CDR3 protein. The sample has 99,000 or so distinct CDR3 sequences, 55% to 70% seen once. The source material was liver tumor tissue from sampling region 5. Subset indicated: tumor region T5, tumor centre. The receptors were sampled from an older woman with primary liver carcinoma and hepatitis B virus infection.

Notes on this clonotype: The junction and the germline gene differ at one end; a read error may be behind it. CDR3: CASSRRLARGPRDEQFF. For the CDR3, the DNA is TGTGCCAGCAGCAGGAGACTAGCGAGAGGGCCGAGGGATGAGCAGTTCTTT. The V gene is TRBV11-2, the J gene TRBJ2-1, with TRBD2 matching 8 bases. The CDR3 is made up of 17 amino acids. CDR1 and CDR2 from the germline V gene are SGHAT and FQNNGV.

About this clonotype itself: Possible read error: a much larger clone is one base away. The rearrangement joins TRBV28 to TRBJ1-5; D remains unclear. Germline assignment: CDR1 MDHEN and CDR2 SYDVKM. The CDR3 has 14 residues. As DNA, the CDR3 is TGTGCCAGCGGTTTCGGCAGTATCAATCAGCCCCAGCATTTT. This translates into CASGFGSINQPQHF.

The gene calls are TRBV11-1 and TRBJ2-2, with TRBD1 as a possible D gene (5 bases). CDR1 SGHAT and CDR2 FQDESV come from the germline V gene (reference sequence). The V end was cut by 9 bases, the J end by 7 bases, with 12 bases between. The CDR3 runs 12 residues. The CDR3 DNA reads TGTGCCAGTGGCTTACAGGTCGGGGAGCTGTTTTTT. Amino acid sequence: CASGLQVGELFF.

This clonotype was observed at least ten times. The chain combines TRBV6-5 with TRBJ1-2, with no clear D. Between the trimmed V and J ends, which lost 0 bases and 2 bases, there was a span of 13 bases. The CDR3 is 16 residues long. CDR1 is MNHEY, CDR2 SVGAGI, per germline. This CDR3 reads CASSYSVQLINYGYTF. CDR3 nucleotide sequence: TGTGCCAGCAGTTACTCCGTCCAGCTCATAAACTATGGCTACACCTTC.

Turning to this clonotype: The junction departs from germline at one end; a sequencing error may be responsible. V and J are TRBV29-1 and TRBJ2-1; D unclear. CDR1 is SQVTM and CDR2 is ANQGSEA in the germline V gene. CDR3 size: 14 residues. The CDR3 nucleotides are TGCAGTGTTGAACCGGCAGGATCCGGCAATGAGAGGTTCTTC. Amino acids: CSVEPAGSGNERFF.

Regarding this clonotype: One end of the junction fails to match germline, which may point to a read error. This chain joins TRBV29-1 and TRBJ2-1, with D hard to call. CDR1 SQVTM and CDR2 ANQGSEA come from the germline V gene. This CDR3 has 13 amino acids. The CDR3 here is CSVVFDACNEQFF. The CDR3 nucleotides are TGCAGCGTTGTCTTCGACGCCTGCAATGAACAGTTCTTC.

This clonotype was seen once. The rearrangement uses TRBV7-9 and TRBJ1-5; unclear D gene. This CDR3 region has 18 residues. Germline V gene sequence: CDR1 SEHNR, CDR2 FQNEAQ (reference sequence). Trimming pared 4 bases from V and 1 base from J, leaving 20 bases between. The CDR3 reads CASSSAPLHRPSNQPQHF. The CDR3 DNA follows: TGTGCCAGCAGCTCAGCCCCATTACATCGTCCGAGCAATCAGCCCCAGCATTTT.

This clonotype was observed once. The V gene is TRBV11-3, the J gene TRBJ2-1, with D perhaps TRBD2 (7 bases). V was clipped by 4 bases and J by 15 bases, with 31 bases between them. CDR1 is SGHNT and CDR2 is YENEEA in the germline V gene. The CDR3 has 17 residues. CDR3 loop: CASSSRGARAMGNGLFF. The CDR3 coding sequence is TGTGCCAGCAGCTCCCGGGGGGCGCGGGCCATGGGCAATGGGCTGTTCTTC.

As regards this clonotype: The CDR3 does not close with the conserved phenylalanine or tryptophan, likely indicating a read error. The chain recombines TRBV11-3 with TRBJ2-7; the D call may be TRBD1 or TRBD2 (5 bases each). Germline-derived CDR1 and CDR2 are SGHNT and YENEEA. This CDR3 comprises 15 residues. The CDR3 nucleotides read TGTACCAGCTGCTTCTCCCCCCGGGACGGCTACGTGCAGTACCTC. Its protein is CTSCFSPRDGYVQYL.

This clonotype has a handful of counts. CDR3 region: CASSLGGRKPMNTEAFF. CDR3 DNA sequence: TGCGCCAGCAGCTTGGGGGGACGGAAACCTATGAACACTGAAGCTTTCTTT. The gene calls are TRBV5-1 and TRBJ1-1; perhaps TRBD1 as D (5 bases). Between the trimmed V and J ends, which lost 0 bases and 0 bases, there was a span of 15 bases. CDR1 is SGHRS, CDR2 YFSETQ, per germline. The CDR3 length is 17 residues.

This clonotype was observed many times. The chain has TRBV29-1 and TRBJ2-1, with 13 bases fitting TRBD2. The germline gives CDR1 SQVTM, CDR2 ANQGSEA. This CDR3 has 14 amino acids. With V trimmed by 3 bases and J by 6 bases, 2 bases remained unmatched. The CDR3 DNA follows: TGCAGCGTTGAGGGGACTAGCGGGGCCAATGAGCAGTTCTTC. This translates into CSVEGTSGANEQFF.

The sample holds many counts of this clonotype. The rearrangement joins TRBV29-1 to TRBJ2-7; TRBD1 aligns across 9 bases. Germline CDR1 reads SQVTM; CDR2 reads ANQGSEA. J gave up 0 bases and V 7 bases, and 7 bases lay outside the gene matches. There are 14 residues in the CDR3. In nucleotides, the CDR3 is TGCAGCGCAACCGGGACAGGGAGCTCCTACGAGCAGTACTTC. Amino acids: CSATGTGSSYEQYF.

The genes are TRBV6-1 and TRBJ2-5; 9 nucleotides match TRBD2. V lost 6 bases, J lost 5 bases, and 13 bases stayed unmatched. Looked up from germline, CDR1 is MNHNS and CDR2 is SASEGT. There are 16 residues in the CDR3. The CDR3 sequence is CASSLKRLAGYETQYF. DNA for the CDR3: TGTGCCAGCAGCCTAAAACGGCTAGCGGGATACGAGACCCAGTACTTC.

Of note for this clonotype: A junction boundary mismatches the germline segment, possibly from a read error. The gene calls are TRBV6-1 and TRBJ1-1; 10 nucleotides line up with TRBD1. Germline CDR1 MNHNS, CDR2 SASEGT. The length of the CDR3 is 15 residues. CDR3 DNA: TGTGCCAGCATGCCGGGACAGGGGTGGGACACTGAAGTTTTCTTT. Translation: CASMPGQGWDTEVFF.

Comments on this clonotype: A much larger clone lies a single base off, so this may be a read error. The rearrangement joins TRBV10-1 to TRBJ2-1; D uncertain. The CDR3 is 13 residues long. Germline V gives CDR1 WNHNN, CDR2 SYGVQD (reference sequence). CDR3 DNA sequence: TGCGTCAGCAGTGATCGGTCCTACAATGAGCAGTTCTTC. This encodes CVSSDRSYNEQFF.

A remark on this clonotype: A much bigger clone sits one base away, suggesting this may be a read error. This chain joins TRBV12-3 or TRBV12-4 and TRBJ2-1, with D tentatively TRBD1 or TRBD2 (6 bases each). CDR3 size: 15 residues. Trimming shortened V by 7 bases and J by 2 bases, and 15 bases separated the two germline ends. The CDR3, as DNA: TGTGCCAGCAAGGGGGGACGGGGAGCCTACAATGAGCAGTTCTTC. It is translated as CASKGGRGAYNEQFF.

Concerning this clonotype itself: This could be a read error, since a much larger clone is one nucleotide away. The chain recombines TRBV30 with TRBJ1-2; no reliable D call. There are 12 residues in the CDR3. The germline gives CDR1 GTSNPN, CDR2 SVGIG (reference sequence). Trimming shortened V by 8 bases and J by 1 base, and 11 bases separated the two germline ends. The CDR3, as DNA: TGTGCCAGATACGGGGTTAACTATGGCTACACCTTC. Protein: CARYGVNYGYTF.

Regarding this clonotype: An end of the junction does not agree with germline; a read error may underlie this. The chain carries TRBV11-3 and TRBJ2-7; TRBD1 agrees at 12 bases. This CDR3 comprises 15 residues. Germline lookup yields CDR1 SGHNT and CDR2 YENEEA. The CDR3 DNA follows: TGTGCCGGCAGTTCGGGGACAGGGGGCCGCTACGAGCAGTACTTC. This translates into CAGSSGTGGRYEQYF.

In regard to this clonotype: The junction departs from germline at one end; a sequencing error may be responsible. The genes are TRBV11-2 and TRBJ2-1; 9 nucleotides match TRBD2. There are 19 residues in the CDR3. Germline values: CDR1 SGHAT, CDR2 FQNNGV. Here the CDR3 DNA reads TGTGCCAACAGCTTAGTATCGGGCGGGAGGGCCTTGATCTACAATGAGCAGTTCTTC. Protein sequence: CANSLVSGGRALIYNEQFF.

In regard to this clonotype: Relative to the germline gene, one junction end is altered; a read error may explain this. The rearrangement joins TRBV11-2 to TRBJ2-3; D ambiguous. From germline, CDR1 is SGHAT and CDR2 FQNNGV. The CDR3 spans 15 residues. This CDR3 reads CASRPSAANTDTQYF. The CDR3 nucleotides read TGCGCCAGCAGGCCCTCTGCGGCTAACACAGATACGCAGTATTTT.

This chain joins TRBV6-6 and TRBJ2-5; D might be TRBD1 (5 bases). V gave up 7 bases and J gave up 7 bases, with 10 bases separating them. This CDR3 is 11 amino acids long. Per the germline V gene, CDR1 is MNHNY and CDR2 is SVGAGI (reference sequence). In DNA, the CDR3 is TGTGCCAGCACCCAAGGGGTGACCCAGTACTTC. Translating gives CASTQGVTQYF.

Concerning this clonotype itself: A read error may produce the germline difference seen at one junction end. CDR3: CAGSESGHYEQYF. The CDR3 nucleotides read TGCGCCGGCAGTGAGTCGGGGCATTACGAGCAGTACTTC. The V gene is TRBV10-2, the J gene TRBJ2-7; D possibly uses TRBD1 or TRBD2 (5 bases each). Germline-derived CDR1 and CDR2 are WSHSY and SAAADI. The CDR3 is 13 residues long.

The V call is TRBV6-1, the J call TRBJ2-7; D is unresolved. Germline lookup yields CDR1 MNHNS and CDR2 SASEGT. The germline V and J ends were trimmed by 4 bases and 2 bases, with 15 bases remaining between them. The CDR3 has 15 residues. In DNA, the CDR3 is TGTGCCAGCAGTGGAGTTGGCGGCAGCCCCTACGAGCAGTACTTC. This encodes CASSGVGGSPYEQYF.

This clonotype was found a few times. This chain uses TRBV28 with TRBJ2-1; D unresolved. With 4 bases removed from V and 6 bases from J, the gap between germline ends came to 4 bases. Germline V gives CDR1 MDHEN, CDR2 SYDVKM. The length of the CDR3 is 11 residues. CDR3 loop: CASSSFNEQFF. As DNA, the CDR3 is TGTGCCAGCAGTTCATTCAATGAGCAGTTCTTC.